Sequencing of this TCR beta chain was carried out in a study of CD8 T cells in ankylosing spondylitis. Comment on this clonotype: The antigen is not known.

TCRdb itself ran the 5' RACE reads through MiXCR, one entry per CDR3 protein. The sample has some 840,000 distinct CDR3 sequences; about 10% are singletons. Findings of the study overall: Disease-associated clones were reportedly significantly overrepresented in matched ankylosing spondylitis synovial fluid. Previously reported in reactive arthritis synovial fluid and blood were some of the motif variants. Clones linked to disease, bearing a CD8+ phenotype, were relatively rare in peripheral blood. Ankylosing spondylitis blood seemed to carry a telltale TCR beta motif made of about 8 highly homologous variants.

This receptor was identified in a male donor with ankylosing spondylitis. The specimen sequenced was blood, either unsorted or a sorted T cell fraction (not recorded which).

DNA for the CDR3: TGTGCCAGCAGCTTACCTACAGGGGACGGCTACACCTTC. Protein: CASSLPTGDGYTF. The J gene is TRBJ1-2, the V gene TRBV7-6; 7 bases match TRBD1. With V trimmed by 2 bases and J by 8 bases, 5 bases remained unmatched. This CDR3 is built from 13 residues. CDR1 and CDR2 from the germline V gene are SGHVS and FNYEAQ. Variable domain in full (rest from reference TRBV7-6 and TRBJ1-2): GAGVSQSPRYKVTKRGQDVALRCDPISGHVSLYWYRQALGQGPEFLTYFNYEAQQDKSGLPNDRFSAERPEGSISTLTIQRTEQRDSAMYRCASSLPTGDGYTFGSGTRLTVV.